This is a list of T cell receptor beta chains from one sample in a study of cytomegalovirus exposure and HLA in healthy donors. Assay used: immunoSEQ multiplex PCR; TCRdb lists only in-frame clones, some missing. The sample includes about 150,000 clones, roughly 70% of them seen just once. Sequenced sample: PBMCs. All receptors come from a man aged 25 to 40 in good health and CMV-seropositive. Both conserved end residues are part of each CDR3. D genes are given only for firm matches. Clone size is stated in some rows and not others, as once, few, many or a class when expanded.

V gene: TRBV29-1
CDR3 length: 13
clone size: .
J gene: TRBJ2-2
D gene: TRBD2
CDR3 protein: CSFSGTSGGELFF
CDR3 DNA: TGCAGCTTCTCCGGGACTAGCGGCGGGGAGCTGTTTTTT

V gene: TRBV30
CDR3 length: 16
clone size: .
J gene: TRBJ2-5
D gene: TRBD2
CDR3 protein: CAWSAYQPGLQETQYF
CDR3 DNA: TGTGCCTGGAGTGCTTACCAGCCGGGACTACAAGAGACCCAGTACTTC

V gene: TRBV10-1
CDR3 length: 15
clone size: .
J gene: TRBJ2-7
D gene: TRBD2
CDR3 protein: CASSGTSGSAYEQYF
CDR3 DNA: TGCGCCAGCAGCGGGACTAGCGGGAGCGCGTACGAGCAGTACTTC

V gene: TRBV5-6
CDR3 length: 16
clone size: .
J gene: TRBJ2-2
D gene: TRBD2
CDR3 protein: CASSSGDGGGTGELFF
CDR3 DNA: TGTGCCAGCAGCTCTGGCGACGGGGGGGGCACCGGGGAGCTGTTTTTT

V gene: TRBV18
CDR3 length: 14
clone size: .
J gene: TRBJ2-7
D gene: .
CDR3 protein: CASSPGTSSYEQYF
CDR3 DNA: TGTGCCAGCTCACCCGGGACATCCTCCTACGAGCAGTACTTC

V gene: TRBV7-9
CDR3 length: 12
clone size: .
J gene: TRBJ2-1
D gene: TRBD2
CDR3 protein: CASSSPGTSEFF
CDR3 DNA: TGTGCCAGCAGTTCTCCCGGGACTAGCGAGTTCTTC

V gene: TRBV19
CDR3 length: 14
clone size: .
J gene: TRBJ1-2
D gene: .
CDR3 protein: CASGVTEDNYGYTF
CDR3 DNA: TGTGCCAGTGGAGTGACGGAGGATAACTATGGCTACACCTTC

V gene: TRBV15
CDR3 length: 16
clone size: .
J gene: TRBJ1-3
D gene: .
CDR3 protein: CATSRDRGFSGNTIYF
CDR3 DNA: TGTGCCACCAGCAGAGATCGAGGCTTCTCTGGAAACACCATATATTTT

V gene: TRBV20-1
CDR3 length: 11
clone size: .
J gene: TRBJ1-4
D gene: .
CDR3 protein: CSARQGVVLFF
CDR3 DNA: TGCAGTGCTAGACAAGGGGTGGTTTTGTTTTTT

V gene: TRBV10-3
CDR3 length: 15
clone size: .
J gene: TRBJ1-1
D gene: .
CDR3 protein: CAISVEGGLNTEAFF
CDR3 DNA: TGTGCCATCAGTGTAGAGGGAGGGCTGAACACTGAAGCTTTCTTT

V gene: TRBV11-2
CDR3 length: 13
clone size: once
J gene: TRBJ2-7
D gene: .
CDR3 protein: CASGESNPYEQYF
CDR3 DNA: TGTGCCAGCGGGGAGAGCAATCCCTACGAGCAGTACTTC

V gene: TRBV6-1
CDR3 length: 12
clone size: .
J gene: TRBJ1-3
D gene: .
CDR3 protein: CASSLAGNTIYF
CDR3 DNA: TGTGCCAGCAGTCTGGCCGGAAACACCATATATTTT

V gene: TRBV18
CDR3 length: 14
clone size: few
J gene: TRBJ2-6
D gene: TRBD1
CDR3 protein: CASSTGSGANVLTF
CDR3 DNA: TGTGCCAGCTCGACAGGGTCTGGGGCCAACGTCCTGACTTTC

V gene: TRBV5-1
CDR3 length: 14
clone size: .
J gene: TRBJ2-7
D gene: TRBD2
CDR3 protein: CASSLQAGLYEQYF
CDR3 DNA: TGCGCCAGCAGCTTGCAAGCGGGATTGTACGAGCAGTACTTC

V gene: TRBV6-1
CDR3 length: 15
clone size: .
J gene: TRBJ2-2
D gene: TRBD2
CDR3 protein: CASPGLAGDTGELFF
CDR3 DNA: TGTGCCAGTCCGGGCCTAGCGGGAGACACCGGGGAGCTGTTTTTT

V gene: TRBV9
CDR3 length: 17
clone size: .
J gene: TRBJ2-5
D gene: TRBD2
CDR3 protein: CASSAGLAGSGRETQYF
CDR3 DNA: TGTGCCAGCAGCGCCGGACTAGCGGGATCGGGAAGGGAGACCCAGTACTTC

V gene: TRBV6-1
CDR3 length: 16
clone size: few
J gene: TRBJ2-5
D gene: TRBD2
CDR3 protein: CASSDNEKGGPETQYF
CDR3 DNA: TGTGCCAGCAGTGATAATGAGAAGGGAGGGCCGGAGACCCAGTACTTC

V gene: TRBV5-6
CDR3 length: 13
clone size: .
J gene: TRBJ2-7
D gene: .
CDR3 protein: CASSLVSAYEQYF
CDR3 DNA: TGTGCCAGCAGCTTGGTATCCGCCTACGAGCAGTACTTC

V gene: TRBV5-4
CDR3 length: 14
clone size: .
J gene: TRBJ1-4
D gene: TRBD1
CDR3 protein: CASSSGQGREKLFF
CDR3 DNA: TGTGCCAGCAGCTCAGGACAGGGCCGTGAAAAACTGTTTTTT

V gene: TRBV10-3
CDR3 length: 15
clone size: .
J gene: TRBJ2-2
D gene: .
CDR3 protein: CAISSPLQGTGELFF
CDR3 DNA: TGTGCCATCAGTTCTCCTCTACAGGGTACCGGGGAGCTGTTTTTT

V gene: TRBV6-5
CDR3 length: 15
clone size: .
J gene: TRBJ1-2
D gene: TRBD1
CDR3 protein: CASSYSGTGKDGYTF
CDR3 DNA: TGTGCCAGCAGTTACTCCGGGACAGGGAAGGATGGCTACACCTTC

V gene: TRBV27
CDR3 length: 16
clone size: .
J gene: TRBJ2-3
D gene: TRBD2
CDR3 protein: CASRLAGGYGTDTQYF
CDR3 DNA: TGTGCCAGCAGACTAGCGGGAGGTTATGGCACAGATACGCAGTATTTT

V gene: TRBV6-5
CDR3 length: 14
clone size: .
J gene: TRBJ2-1
D gene: .
CDR3 protein: CASSYTPGYHEQFF
CDR3 DNA: TGTGCCAGCAGTTACACACCAGGGTACCATGAGCAGTTCTTC

V gene: TRBV11-2
CDR3 length: 14
clone size: few
J gene: TRBJ1-1
D gene: .
CDR3 protein: CASSAPVTWTEAFF
CDR3 DNA: TGTGCCAGCAGCGCCCCCGTCACTTGGACTGAAGCTTTCTTT

V gene: TRBV6-1
CDR3 length: 14
clone size: .
J gene: TRBJ2-2
D gene: TRBD1
CDR3 protein: CASIGQGAVGELFF
CDR3 DNA: TGTGCCAGCATTGGACAGGGGGCTGTCGGGGAGCTGTTTTTT

V gene: TRBV30
CDR3 length: 11
clone size: few
J gene: TRBJ2-4
D gene: .
CDR3 protein: CAWSVPGIQYF
CDR3 DNA: TGTGCCTGGAGTGTACCCGGCATTCAGTACTTC

V gene: TRBV4-1
CDR3 length: 17
clone size: .
J gene: TRBJ2-1
D gene: .
CDR3 protein: CASSQEGLGRTNNEQFF
CDR3 DNA: TGCGCCAGCAGCCAAGAAGGCCTCGGCAGAACTAACAATGAGCAGTTCTTC

V gene: TRBV6-5
CDR3 length: 14
clone size: .
J gene: TRBJ2-4
D gene: TRBD1
CDR3 protein: CASSQTGGKNIQYF
CDR3 DNA: TGTGCCAGCAGTCAGACAGGGGGTAAAAACATTCAGTACTTC